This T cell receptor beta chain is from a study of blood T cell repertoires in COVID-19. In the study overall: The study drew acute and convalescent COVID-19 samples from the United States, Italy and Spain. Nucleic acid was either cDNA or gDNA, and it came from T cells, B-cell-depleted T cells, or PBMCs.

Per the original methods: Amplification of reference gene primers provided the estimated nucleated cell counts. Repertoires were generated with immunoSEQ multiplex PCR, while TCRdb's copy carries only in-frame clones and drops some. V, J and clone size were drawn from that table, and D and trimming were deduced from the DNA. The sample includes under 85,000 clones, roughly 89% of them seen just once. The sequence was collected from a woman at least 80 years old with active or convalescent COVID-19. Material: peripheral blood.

CDR3 in DNA: TGTGCCAGCAGTTACCGCAGGGGCAGGTACGAGCAGTACTTC. Translation gives CASSYRRGRYEQYF. The chain joins TRBV6-6 to TRBJ2-7; a weak D match, TRBD1 (6 bases). CDR1 is MNHNY, CDR2 SVGAGI, per germline (reference sequence). CDR3 size: 14 residues. V lost 2 bases, J lost 4 bases, and 12 bases lay in between.